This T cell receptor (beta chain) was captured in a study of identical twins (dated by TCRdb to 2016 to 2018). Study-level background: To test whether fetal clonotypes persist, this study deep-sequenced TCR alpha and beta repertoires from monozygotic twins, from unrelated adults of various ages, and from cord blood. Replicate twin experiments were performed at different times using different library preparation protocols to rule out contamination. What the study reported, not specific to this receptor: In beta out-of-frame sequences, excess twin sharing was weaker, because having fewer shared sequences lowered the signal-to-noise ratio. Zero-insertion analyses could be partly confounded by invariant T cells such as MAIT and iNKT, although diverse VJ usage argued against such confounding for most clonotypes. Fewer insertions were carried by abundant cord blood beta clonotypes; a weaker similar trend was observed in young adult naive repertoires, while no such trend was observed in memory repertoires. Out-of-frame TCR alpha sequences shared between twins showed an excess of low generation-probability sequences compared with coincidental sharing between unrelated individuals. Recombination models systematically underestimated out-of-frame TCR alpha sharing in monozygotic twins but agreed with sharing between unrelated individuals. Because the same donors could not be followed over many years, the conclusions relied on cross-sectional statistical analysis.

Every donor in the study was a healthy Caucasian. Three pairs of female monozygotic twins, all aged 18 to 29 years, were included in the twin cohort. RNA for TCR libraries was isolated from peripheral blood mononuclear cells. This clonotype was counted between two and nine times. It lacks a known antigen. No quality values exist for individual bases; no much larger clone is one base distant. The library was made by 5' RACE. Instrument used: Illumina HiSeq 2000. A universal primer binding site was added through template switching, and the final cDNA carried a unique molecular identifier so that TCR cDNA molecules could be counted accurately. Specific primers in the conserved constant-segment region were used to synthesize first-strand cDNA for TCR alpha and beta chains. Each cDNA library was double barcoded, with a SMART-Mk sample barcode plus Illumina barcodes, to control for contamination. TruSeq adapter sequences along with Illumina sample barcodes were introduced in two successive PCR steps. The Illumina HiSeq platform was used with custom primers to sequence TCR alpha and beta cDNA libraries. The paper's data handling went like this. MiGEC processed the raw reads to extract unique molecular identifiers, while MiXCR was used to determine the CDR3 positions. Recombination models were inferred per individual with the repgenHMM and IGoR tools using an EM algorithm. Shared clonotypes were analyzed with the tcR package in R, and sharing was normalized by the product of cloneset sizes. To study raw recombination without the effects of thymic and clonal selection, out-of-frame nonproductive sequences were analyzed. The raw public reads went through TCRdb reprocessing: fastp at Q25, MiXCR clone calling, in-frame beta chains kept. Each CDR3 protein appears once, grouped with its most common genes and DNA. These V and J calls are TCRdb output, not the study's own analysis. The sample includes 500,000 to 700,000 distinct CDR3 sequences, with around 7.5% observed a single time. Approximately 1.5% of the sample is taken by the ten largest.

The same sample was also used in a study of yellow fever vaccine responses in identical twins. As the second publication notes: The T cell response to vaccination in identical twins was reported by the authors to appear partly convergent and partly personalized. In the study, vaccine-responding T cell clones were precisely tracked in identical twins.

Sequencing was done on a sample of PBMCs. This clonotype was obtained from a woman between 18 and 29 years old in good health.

DNA sequence: TGCAGCGTCAGCCGGGACACCTCCTACGAGCAGTACTTC. The encoded protein is CSVSRDTSYEQYF. The chain couples TRBV29-1 to TRBJ2-7, with TRBD1 tentatively as D gene (6 bases match). The germline V gene gives CDR1 as SQVTM and CDR2 as ANQGSEA. V was cut back by 6 bases and J by 0 bases, leaving a gap of 12 bases between them. The CDR3 numbers 13 residues from cysteine through phenylalanine. Solely the CDR3 DNA is kept, with 39 bases framed from the first base.